These T cell receptor beta chains were read from a single sample in a study of immune characterization of retroperitoneal liposarcoma. In TCRdb, the PCR reads were re-called with MiXCR into one record per CDR3 protein. The sample consists of under 13,000 distinct CDR3 sequences, approximately 26% of them appearing once. Source material: tumor tissue. These receptors all come from a male donor with retroperitoneal liposarcoma. Each CDR3 is given with its conserved first and last residue. D genes are given only for firm matches. Clone size, where shown, is once, few, many, or a class for clones that have expanded.

>TRBJ2-6|many|TRBV6-1|NA
TGTGCCAGCAGGAACCAAGACTCTGGGGCCAACGTCCTGACTTTC
CASRNQDSGANVLTF
>TRBJ2-5|NA|TRBV7-8|NA
TGTGCCAGCAGCTTTAGGAGTAAAGAGACCCAGTACTTC
CASSFRSKETQYF
>TRBJ1-1|few|TRBV7-2|TRBD1
TGTGCCAGCAGCTTAACAGGGGGCTCTTTTGAAGCTTTCTTT
CASSLTGGSFEAFF
>TRBJ1-4|few|TRBV6-1|NA
TGTGCCAGCAGCAGGGGAGTTGCAACTAATGAAAAACTGTTTTTT
CASSRGVATNEKLFF
>TRBJ2-3|many|TRBV7-2|TRBD2
TGTGCCAGCAGCACCAAAATCCGGGGGGGGTCTGGCACAGATACGCAGTATTTT
CASSTKIRGGSGTDTQYF
>TRBJ2-1|NA|TRBV12-3/TRBV12-4|NA
TGTGCCAGCAGTTTTTTGACGGACAATGAGCAGTTCTTC
CASSFLTDNEQFF
>TRBJ2-7|many|TRBV10-2|TRBD1
TGCGCCAGCACGACAGGGCTCGGAACATCCTACGAGCAGTACTTC
CASTTGLGTSYEQYF
>TRBJ2-5|once|TRBV27|NA
TGTGCCAGCAGTTTAAACCTACAAGGAGAGACCCAGTACTTC
CASSLNLQGETQYF
>TRBJ1-4|many|TRBV12-3/TRBV12-4|TRBD1
TGTGCCAGCAGTTACTGGACAGGGGCCTCAACTAATGAAAAACTGTTTTTT
CASSYWTGASTNEKLFF
>TRBJ1-1|NA|TRBV12-5|NA
TGTGCTAGTGGTTTGGTACGGGGTGAAGCTTTCTTT
CASGLVRGEAFF
>TRBJ2-2|few|TRBV11-2|NA
TGTGCCAGCAGCTTGGACACCGGGGAGCTGTTTTTT
CASSLDTGELFF
>TRBJ2-6|few|TRBV4-2|NA
TGTGCCAGCAGCCAAGACAGCTCTGGGGCCAACGTCCTGACTTTC
CASSQDSSGANVLTF
>TRBJ2-7|many|TRBV11-3|TRBD2
TGTGCCAGCAGCGGACCACTAGCGGGAGGGCCTCAGGGAAAACCGAGGTACGAGCAGTACTTC
CASSGPLAGGPQGKPRYEQYF
>TRBJ2-1|NA|TRBV11-2|NA
TGTGCCAGCAGCTTAGATCGGACTCGTGAGCAGTTCTTC
CASSLDRTREQFF
>TRBJ2-7|medium-sized|TRBV6-1|NA
TGTGCCAGCAAAAGCGCCTCTAAGCGGGAGCAGTACTTC
CASKSASKREQYF
>TRBJ2-7|NA|TRBV6-1|NA
TGTGCCAGCAGCCGGGACCGCTTATACGAGCAGTACTTC
CASSRDRLYEQYF
>TRBJ2-7|NA|TRBV24-1|NA
TGTGCCACCAGTGAGCCCCAGCGTAGAGTAACCTACGAGCAGTACTTC
CATSEPQRRVTYEQYF
>TRBJ2-7|medium-sized|TRBV12-3/TRBV12-4|TRBD1
TGTGCCAGTGGTGGCAGACAGGGGATTCGCGAGCAGTACTTC
CASGGRQGIREQYF
>TRBJ2-3|medium-sized|TRBV6-1|TRBD2
TGTGCCAGTCTAGCGGGGGGCACAGATACGCAGTATTTT
CASLAGGTDTQYF
>TRBJ2-1|medium-sized|TRBV7-2|NA
TGTGCCAGCAGCTTAGAATATACCTCCTACAATGAGCAGTTCTTC
CASSLEYTSYNEQFF
>TRBJ2-1|few|TRBV6-5|NA
TGTGCCAGCAGGAAGGCTAGTTCCTACGAGCAGTTCTTC
CASRKASSYEQFF
>TRBJ2-2|many|TRBV6-1|TRBD1
TGTGCCACCCGGGACAGCACCGGGGAGCTGTTTTTT
CATRDSTGELFF
>TRBJ2-5|many|TRBV12-3/TRBV12-4|TRBD2
TGTGCCAGCACCCCCTCCGGGGGGGCGGTAGAGACCCAGTACTTC
CASTPSGGAVETQYF
>TRBJ2-2|NA|TRBV7-8|TRBD1
TGTGCCAGCAGAGGGGACAGGGGGAACACCGGGGAGCTGTTTTTT
CASRGDRGNTGELFF
>TRBJ2-7|NA|TRBV6-1|NA
TGTGCCAGCAGTTTCAATCCGGGACACGCAGTGGACGAGCAGTACTTC
CASSFNPGHAVDEQYF
>TRBJ2-3|NA|TRBV10-2|NA
TGCGCCAGCAGCGCGGATAGGAGCACAGATACGCAGTATTTT
CASSADRSTDTQYF
>TRBJ1-3|NA|TRBV7-2|NA
TGTGCCAGCAGCCCCTGGGCCAGGGACACGGCTCACCGTGCTGATCGGAAGAGCACACGTCTATATTTT
CASSPWARDTAHRADRKSTRLYF
>TRBJ2-1|many|TRBV6-1|TRBD2
TGTGCCAGCAGCCTCTTTGCGGGGGAAATGCAGCAGTTCTTC
CASSLFAGEMQQFF
>TRBJ2-1|few|TRBV11-1|TRBD1
TGTGCCAGCAGCTTAGCGTCTTTACCCGGGACAGGGGATTACGAGCAGTTCTTC
CASSLASLPGTGDYEQFF
>TRBJ2-3|few|TRBV6-1|NA
TGTGCCAGCAGCAAAAGGGGGGGGCGGGATTACACAGATACGCAGTATTTT
CASSKRGGRDYTDTQYF
>TRBJ2-7|NA|TRBV6-1|NA
TGTGCCAGCAGTGAAGCTTTAGGGCCACTCTACGAGCAGTACTTT
CASSEALGPLYEQYF